The entry below gives a single T cell receptor beta chain sequence along with its context. Sequencing used immunoSEQ multiplex PCR; TCRdb keeps in-frame clones, though not all of them. The data show roughly 50,000 clones, with about 93% seen just once and approximately 0.39% held by the top ten. Per the germline V gene, CDR1 is MNHNS and CDR2 is SASEGT. J gave up 2 bases and V 4 bases, and 2 bases lay outside the gene matches. The CDR3 is made up of 14 amino acids. These data are taken from a study of T cell changes during pregnancy in multiple sclerosis. The gene calls are TRBV6-1 and TRBJ2-4; 7 nucleotides match TRBD1. The sample here was CD4+ T cells from peripheral blood mononuclear cells, taken after pregnancy. The sequence was obtained from a female donor with multiple sclerosis, enrolled in a pregnancy study. The CDR3 DNA sequence: TGTGCCAGCAGTGGCAGGGGGACCAAAAACATTCAGTACTTC. Amino acids: CASSGRGTKNIQYF.